Listed below are T cell receptor beta chains from one sample, sequenced in a study of T cell responses to AZD1222 COVID-19 vaccine. Sequenced by immunoSEQ multiplex PCR; TCRdb stores in-frame clones only, minus some. The sample records roughly 120,000 clones, 70% to 90% being singletons. Sequenced material: peripheral blood, taken on day 0 of AZD1222 vaccination. All receptors come from an adult in good health. Each CDR3 is given with its conserved first and last residue. Fields, in order: J gene, clone size, D gene, V gene, CDR3 DNA, CDR3 protein. D genes are given only for firm matches. Size tells how often a clone was seen (once, few, many) or the class of an expanded clone, and some rows leave it out.

J: TRBJ2-7
size: once
D: TRBD1
V: TRBV5-6
DNA: TGTGCCAGCAGCTCCCTGGGACAGGGCATCGACGAGCAGTACTTC
CDR3: CASSSLGQGIDEQYF

J: TRBJ1-3
size: NA
D: NA
V: TRBV5-5
DNA: TGTGCCAGCAACCCGGGGGGAGGAAACACCATATATTTT
CDR3: CASNPGGGNTIYF

J: TRBJ2-2
size: NA
D: NA
V: TRBV6-2/TRBV6-3
DNA: TGTGCCAGCAGTCCGGACAGAGCCAGATTCGCGAACACCGGGGAGCTGTTTTTT
CDR3: CASSPDRARFANTGELFF

J: TRBJ2-1
size: once
D: TRBD2
V: TRBV18
DNA: TGTGCCAGCTCACCACCGGTTAGCGGGAGGATCCATGAGCAGTTCTTC
CDR3: CASSPPVSGRIHEQFF

J: TRBJ2-7
size: NA
D: TRBD1
V: TRBV5-1
DNA: TGCGCCAGCAGCATCTTCAACAGGGGCTCAGAGCAGTACTTC
CDR3: CASSIFNRGSEQYF

J: TRBJ2-7
size: NA
D: TRBD1
V: TRBV5-1
DNA: TGCGCCAGCAGCTTGGGGGGCCAGGGGGCCTACGAGCAGTACTTC
CDR3: CASSLGGQGAYEQYF

J: TRBJ2-1
size: NA
D: TRBD2
V: TRBV5-4
DNA: TGTGCCAGCAGTCGGGGACAGAGGACTAGCGGGAGCAATGAGCAGTTCTTC
CDR3: CASSRGQRTSGSNEQFF

J: TRBJ1-2
size: NA
D: NA
V: TRBV9
DNA: TGTGCCAGCAGCGCCGATGCACAGGGCCCTGGCTACACCTTC
CDR3: CASSADAQGPGYTF

J: TRBJ1-5
size: NA
D: TRBD1
V: TRBV24-1
DNA: TGTGCCACCAGCCCCGGGACAGCAAATCAGCCCCAGCATTTT
CDR3: CATSPGTANQPQHF

J: TRBJ2-5
size: once
D: NA
V: TRBV7-8
DNA: TGTGCCAGCAGCCCCAGGGGCGGAGAGACCCAGTACTTC
CDR3: CASSPRGGETQYF

J: TRBJ2-2
size: NA
D: TRBD1
V: TRBV9
DNA: TGTGCCAGCAGCGTAGGTCCACAGGGGACCGGGGAGCTGTTTTTT
CDR3: CASSVGPQGTGELFF

J: TRBJ1-2
size: few
D: NA
V: TRBV12-3/TRBV12-4
DNA: TGTGCCAGCAGTCTTAACAGGGTGAGCACCTTC
CDR3: CASSLNRVSTF

J: TRBJ2-5
size: NA
D: NA
V: TRBV3-1/TRBV3-2
DNA: TGTGCCAGCAGCCAAGATCGGGGGACCCAGTACTTC
CDR3: CASSQDRGTQYF

J: TRBJ1-5
size: NA
D: NA
V: TRBV21-1
DNA: TGTGCCAGCAGCAACGAAAGCCCTTCAGGGGGTGAGCGTAGCAATCAGCCCCAGCATTTT
CDR3: CASSNESPSGGERSNQPQHF

J: TRBJ1-3
size: NA
D: NA
V: TRBV7-9
DNA: TGTGCCAGCAGCTCCGTGGACCGATACTCTGGAAACACCATATATTTT
CDR3: CASSSVDRYSGNTIYF

J: TRBJ1-2
size: NA
D: TRBD1
V: TRBV25-1
DNA: TGTGCCAGCAGCAAGACAGGGATAAGTGGCTACACCTTC
CDR3: CASSKTGISGYTF

J: TRBJ2-5
size: NA
D: TRBD2
V: TRBV3-1/TRBV3-2
DNA: TGTGCCAGCAGCCCTTCTGGGGGGGGAGGCCAGTACTTC
CDR3: CASSPSGGGGQYF

J: TRBJ1-1
size: NA
D: NA
V: TRBV5-1
DNA: TGCGCCAGCAGCTTGGAAGGGAGGAACACTGAAGCTTTCTTT
CDR3: CASSLEGRNTEAFF

J: TRBJ2-1
size: NA
D: TRBD2
V: TRBV19
DNA: TGTGCCAGTAGTATCTTAGCGGGAGGGCCCGGCAATGAGCAGTTCTTC
CDR3: CASSILAGGPGNEQFF

J: TRBJ2-3
size: NA
D: NA
V: TRBV30
DNA: TGTGCCTCGGGCTGGTCGGATGGTACGCAGTATTTT
CDR3: CASGWSDGTQYF

J: TRBJ1-6
size: NA
D: TRBD1
V: TRBV3-1/TRBV3-2
DNA: TGTGCCAGCAGCCCCCTGACCCCGGGACAGAATTCACCCCTCCACTTT
CDR3: CASSPLTPGQNSPLHF

J: TRBJ1-2
size: NA
D: NA
V: TRBV1
DNA: TGCACCAGCAGCCAGCCCTGGAGTCCCCCAAACTATGGCTACACCTTC
CDR3: CTSSQPWSPPNYGYTF

J: TRBJ2-5
size: NA
D: NA
V: TRBV7-6
DNA: TGTGCCAGCAGCTTAGAAGAGCGAAGCCGTAGGTCTCAGTACTTC
CDR3: CASSLEERSRRSQYF